The rows below give T cell receptor beta chains drawn from one sample of a study of blood T cells in healthy people across ages. MiXCR was run by TCRdb on the 5' RACE reads, yielding one entry per CDR3 protein. The sample contains 590,000 or so distinct CDR3 sequences, approximately 30% of which appear only once. Sequences were obtained from blood. The source is a woman of 80 years or more in good health. Both conserved end residues are part of each CDR3. The D gene is left open where the match is weak. For some rows the clone size is stated as once, few or many, or as a class when expanded; others skip it.

many	TRBD2	TRBV10-3	TRBJ2-3	CAISESSGGGRDTQYF	TGTGCCATCAGTGAGTCCAGCGGGGGGGGTCGGGATACGCAGTATTTT
many	NA	TRBV20-1	TRBJ2-5	CSASYPAQSEETQYF	TGCAGTGCTAGTTACCCGGCACAATCGGAAGAGACCCAGTACTTC
NA	TRBD2	TRBV7-2	TRBJ2-1	CASSLAKTSGQAEQFF	TGTGCCAGCAGCTTAGCAAAGACTAGCGGCCAGGCGGAGCAGTTCTTC
many	TRBD1	TRBV10-3	TRBJ2-4	CAISEQGEAKNIQYF	TGTGCCATCAGTGAGCAGGGGGAAGCCAAAAACATTCAGTACTTC
NA	NA	TRBV5-1	TRBJ2-5	CASSLGSAEETQYF	TGCGCCAGCAGCTTGGGCTCCGCCGAGGAGACCCAGTACTTC
NA	NA	TRBV15	TRBJ2-7	CATSRGKGSGNEQYF	TGTGCCACCAGCAGAGGAAAGGGCTCGGGCAACGAGCAGTACTTC
few	TRBD2	TRBV5-1	TRBJ2-2	CASTPTRGEAGELFF	TGCGCCAGCACCCCCACGCGGGGGGAGGCCGGGGAGCTGTTTTTT
NA	NA	TRBV2	TRBJ1-1	CASSTDPRAEAFF	TGTGCCAGCAGTACCGACCCGAGGGCTGAAGCTTTCTTT
many	NA	TRBV9	TRBJ2-3	CASGHSRDIYTDTQYF	TGTGCCAGCGGGCATTCCCGGGACATATACACAGATACGCAGTATTTT
many	NA	TRBV15	TRBJ2-4	CATSRDSGLSLIAKNIQYF	TGTGCCACCAGCAGAGATTCTGGGCTCAGTTTGATAGCCAAAAACATTCAGTACTTC
NA	TRBD2	TRBV10-2	TRBJ2-2	CASRVAGSTGELFF	TGCGCCAGCAGGGTAGCGGGGAGTACCGGGGAGCTGTTTTTT
once	NA	TRBV20-1	TRBJ2-4	CSARDPLKGIQYF	TGCAGTGCTAGAGACCCCCTAAAGGGCATTCAGTACTTC
many	NA	TRBV3-1	TRBJ2-5	CASSGAGKETQYF	TGTGCCAGCTCCGGAGCCGGGAAGGAGACCCAGTACTTC
NA	NA	TRBV30	TRBJ2-1	CAWSKTYEQFF	TGTGCCTGGAGTAAAACTTATGAGCAGTTCTTC
many	NA	TRBV21-1	TRBJ2-6	CAGHRATGANVLTF	TGTGCCGGTCACAGGGCCACTGGGGCCAACGTCCTGACTTTC
NA	TRBD1	TRBV28	TRBJ2-1	CASSLTTGKRSYNEQFF	TGTGCCAGCAGTCTTACGACAGGGAAGAGGTCCTACAATGAGCAGTTCTTC
few	NA	TRBV27	TRBJ1-5	CASSFVYSNQPQHF	TGTGCCAGCAGTTTTGTGTATAGCAATCAGCCCCAGCATTTT
NA	TRBD2	TRBV5-6	TRBJ2-1	CASSPAGGWHEQFF	TGTGCCAGCAGCCCAGCGGGGGGGTGGCATGAGCAGTTCTTC
many	NA	TRBV3-1	TRBJ2-7	CASSPYQGFYEQYF	TGTGCCAGCAGCCCGTACCAGGGGTTTTACGAGCAGTACTTC
many	NA	TRBV7-2	TRBJ2-5	CASSLVDQETQYF	TGTGCCAGCAGCTTAGTAGACCAAGAGACCCAGTACTTC
many	NA	TRBV4-3	TRBJ1-2	CASRSEGGNYGYTF	TGCGCCAGCCGGTCGGAGGGAGGGAACTATGGCTACACCTTC
many	NA	TRBV10-3	TRBJ2-1	CAISEEGPSGSYNEQFF	TGTGCCATCAGTGAGGAGGGGCCCTCGGGCTCCTACAATGAGCAGTTCTTC